The sequence of this T cell receptor (beta chain) was determined in a study of blood T cells in healthy people across ages. This CDR3 contains 16 residues. V gave up 0 bases and J gave up 7 bases; unmatched junction bases: 7. Germline CDR1 SGDLS, CDR2 YYNGEE. Primers used in a second PCR of roughly 6 to 11 cycles were a sample-barcoded 5' primer and a J-beta primer mix. TCRdb independently ran MiXCR on the 5' RACE reads; one entry per CDR3 protein. The table records approximately 940,000 distinct CDR3 sequences, roughly 52% of them present only once. The study's findings and limits: Per million T cells, TCR beta diversity dropped about linearly as age rose.

On this clonotype: Its antigen remains unknown.

Isolation yielded PBMCs, at least 6 million per sample, in every case. This chain links TRBV9 with TRBJ2-1; 10 nucleotides agree with TRBD2. The clonotype comes from a man aged 25 to 40 in good health. The sample comprised blood. The CDR3 DNA sequence: TGTGCCAGCAGCGTAGGTATAGCGGGGGGACAGAATGAGCAGTTCTTC. Translated, it gives CASSVGIAGGQNEQFF.